Included here is one TCR beta chain sequence, with context. In the source study's methods: How many nucleated cells were present was estimated from reference gene primer amplification. The data were produced by immunoSEQ multiplex PCR, yet TCRdb's version contains in-frame clones alone and is incomplete. V and J calls and clone size are copied from that table; D and trimming were computed from the DNA. The repertoire holds roughly 83,000 clones, with more than 85% as singletons. This record belongs to a study of blood T cell repertoires in COVID-19. Turning to the study itself: Acute and convalescent COVID-19 specimens originated in the United States, Italy and Spain. Sample material is recorded as cDNA or gDNA derived from T cells, B-cell-depleted T cells, or PBMCs.

The germline V gene encodes CDR1 SGHAT and CDR2 FQNNGV. Trimming took off 2 bases at V and 13 bases at J, with 14 bases between the two ends. This CDR3 has 12 amino acids. This TCR was sampled from an elderly man with active or convalescent COVID-19. The chain recombines TRBV11-2 with TRBJ1-2, with D possibly matching TRBD1 (5 bases). The sequenced sample was peripheral blood. CDR3 nucleotides: TGTGCCAGCAGCTTAAATAGGGGCAGGCCCACCTTC. It translates to CASSLNRGRPTF.